Sequencing of this T cell receptor (beta chain) was carried out in a study of shared clonotypes between healthy human individuals. Trimming shortened V by 4 bases and J by 4 bases, and 13 bases separated the two germline ends. From germline, CDR1 is SGDLS and CDR2 YYNGEE. The CDR3 extends over 14 amino acids. From CD4+ cells came CD45RA+ naive and CD45RA-negative memory subsets. The authors loaded 150 to 250 ng DNA, some 32,000 T cell genomes, into sorted-subset replicate PCRs. Assay: immunoSEQ multiplex PCR; the TCRdb copy retains only in-frame clones and omits some. The sample lists roughly 2.2 million clones, under 95% occurring once. Study-level results: Generally, naive subsets (rather than memory subsets) showed larger estimated richness.

This clone was seen a single time. Its target is unknown. The sample was naive CD4+ T cells from PBMCs. Subset specified: CD45RA+ positively selected. The gene calls are TRBV9 and TRBJ2-3, with a possible D match to TRBD2 (5 bases). This clonotype was sampled from a man between 18 and 35 years old in good health. Some clones in this sample may be carry-over from other donors' samples. CDR3 sequence reads: CASSPVGVSDTQYF. The CDR3 region has the DNA TGTGCCAGCAGCCCCGTCGGGGTCTCAGATACGCAGTATTTT.